Listed below are T cell receptor beta chains from one sample, sequenced in a study of cytomegalovirus exposure and HLA in healthy donors. Only in-frame clones appear in the TCRdb table, and some are missing; sequencing was by immunoSEQ multiplex PCR. The data contain tens of thousands of clones, over 85% of them singletons. The sequenced sample was PBMCs. These receptors all come from a woman aged 18 to 35 in good health and CMV-seronegative. Both conserved end residues are part of each CDR3. Each record gives: V gene, clone size, D gene, J gene, CDR3 DNA, CDR3 protein. The D gene is left open where the match is weak. Where a row states a size, it is once, few, many or the class of an expanded clone; other rows omit it.

TRBV6-1	NA	NA	TRBJ1-2	TGCGCCAGCAGTATGACACCACCGGGCTACACCTTC	CASSMTPPGYTF
TRBV19	NA	TRBD2	TRBJ2-1	TGTGCCAGTAGTACCTCTAGCGGGAGGGCTAATGAGCAGTTCTTC	CASSTSSGRANEQFF
TRBV28	NA	TRBD2	TRBJ2-7	TGTGCCAGCAGTTTAAGTAGGAAGCGGGGGGGCTACGAGCAGTACTTC	CASSLSRKRGGYEQYF
TRBV28	NA	NA	TRBJ1-5	TGTGCCAGCAGCCTAGCCGGACTTTCGGGACAGCCCCAGCATTTT	CASSLAGLSGQPQHF
TRBV29-1	NA	NA	TRBJ1-1	TGCAGCGTTGAGCCCAGGCTGAACACTGAAGCTTTCTTT	CSVEPRLNTEAFF
TRBV6-1	once	NA	TRBJ2-7	TGTGCCAGCAGTGAACCGGGCTACGAGCAGTACTTC	CASSEPGYEQYF
TRBV20-1	NA	NA	TRBJ2-7	TGCAGTGCCCACACCGGGGGAGAGCAGTACTTC	CSAHTGGEQYF
TRBV7-9	NA	TRBD1	TRBJ1-3	TGTGCCAGCAGCTACAGGGGGCAAGGAAACACCATATATTTT	CASSYRGQGNTIYF
TRBV9	NA	NA	TRBJ2-1	TGTGCCAGCAGCGTAGGAAACTTATACAATGAGCAGTTCTTC	CASSVGNLYNEQFF
TRBV27	once	TRBD1	TRBJ2-6	TGTGCCAGCAGTCCGACAGGGGCTAACGTCCTGACTTTC	CASSPTGANVLTF
TRBV28	once	TRBD2	TRBJ2-3	TGTGCCAGCAGTTTTGTCCCAGAGGCGGGGGGTTCTAGCACAGATACGCAGTATTTT	CASSFVPEAGGSSTDTQYF
TRBV28	NA	TRBD2	TRBJ2-7	TGTGCCAGCAGTCTCCCTGGGAGGGGTTTCTCCTACGAGCAGTACTTC	CASSLPGRGFSYEQYF
TRBV5-4	NA	TRBD1	TRBJ2-7	TGTGCCAGCAGCTCACCGAGGGACAGTCTCTACGAGCAGTACTTC	CASSSPRDSLYEQYF
TRBV19	NA	NA	TRBJ1-4	TGTGCCAGTAGTATTGAGAGGAGCGGGGAAAAACTGTTTTTT	CASSIERSGEKLFF
TRBV5-4	NA	NA	TRBJ2-3	TGTGCCAGCAGCCGACAGGCCGGGCCAGATACGCAGTATTTT	CASSRQAGPDTQYF
TRBV4-2	NA	NA	TRBJ2-1	TGTGCCAGCAGCCAACGGACGGGGAATGAGCAGTTCTTC	CASSQRTGNEQFF
TRBV28	NA	NA	TRBJ1-2	TGTGCCAGCAGTTTCTTGGAGGGCTACACCTTC	CASSFLEGYTF
TRBV6-5	NA	NA	TRBJ1-6	TGTGCCAGCAGAAGGACAGATCATTCACCCCTCCACTTT	CASRRTDHSPLHF
TRBV5-6	NA	TRBD1	TRBJ2-7	TGTGCCAGCAGCATGGACAGGGACGAGCAGTACTTC	CASSMDRDEQYF
TRBV6-1	once	TRBD1	TRBJ1-1	TGTGCCAGCAGTCTTACAGGGGACACTGAAGCTTTCTTT	CASSLTGDTEAFF
TRBV7-8	NA	NA	TRBJ2-7	TGTGCCAGCAGCTTAGCCGGGGACTACGAGCAGTACTTC	CASSLAGDYEQYF
TRBV28	NA	NA	TRBJ1-4	TGTGCCAGCAGTTCGGACAGCCTTAATGAAAAACTGTTTTTT	CASSSDSLNEKLFF
TRBV6-6	NA	TRBD1	TRBJ1-1	TGTGCCAGCAGACCGGGACAGGTCACTGAAGCTTTCTTT	CASRPGQVTEAFF
TRBV27	NA	NA	TRBJ1-2	TGTGCCAGCAGCAGTTTATTGGAGGGTGTTAATGGCTACACCTTC	CASSSLLEGVNGYTF
TRBV10-2	NA	NA	TRBJ2-3	TGCGCCAGCAACCTCAAGGAGGAAAACACAGATACGCAGTATTTT	CASNLKEENTDTQYF
TRBV5-1	NA	TRBD1	TRBJ1-4	TGCGCCAGCAGCCTGACAGGGGGAGGGGAAAAACTGTTTTTT	CASSLTGGGEKLFF
TRBV6-5	NA	NA	TRBJ2-7	TGTGCCAGCAGTGAACCGGGCTACGAGCAGTACTTC	CASSEPGYEQYF
TRBV27	NA	TRBD1	TRBJ2-1	TGTGCCAGCAGTGGGACAGTGGCAGAACACAATGAGCAGTTCTTC	CASSGTVAEHNEQFF
TRBV19	NA	TRBD2	TRBJ2-7	TGTGCCAGTAGTATAAACCCGGGACTAGCGGGGGCCTACGAGCAGTACTTC	CASSINPGLAGAYEQYF
TRBV28	few	NA	TRBJ2-7	TGTGCCAGCAGCAAGAGGGAGCAGTACTTC	CASSKREQYF
TRBV28	NA	NA	TRBJ1-4	TGTGCCAGCAGGGGGGGGGACGAAAAACTGTTTTTT	CASRGGDEKLFF
TRBV10-3	once	TRBD2	TRBJ2-3	TGTGCCATCAGTGAGTCGTTCGCTACTAGCGGCACAGATACGCAGTATTTT	CAISESFATSGTDTQYF
TRBV6-6	NA	NA	TRBJ1-3	TGTGCCACCCGGAAAGGGGACTCTGGAAACACCATATATTTT	CATRKGDSGNTIYF
TRBV5-1	once	TRBD1	TRBJ2-3	TGCGCCAGCAGCCCCCCCTACCTTGACAGGGGGGAGACCACAGATACGCAGTATTTT	CASSPPYLDRGETTDTQYF
TRBV19	NA	NA	TRBJ1-2	TGTGCCAGTAGTAGTGAATCGGGGTATAGTGGCTACACCTTC	CASSSESGYSGYTF
TRBV9	NA	TRBD2	TRBJ2-1	TGTGCCAGCAGCGTAGAGGGTAGCGGGGGATGGAATGAGCAGTTCTTC	CASSVEGSGGWNEQFF
TRBV7-2	few	NA	TRBJ2-3	TGTGCCAGCAGCTTAGCGGGCGCAGATACGCAGTATTTT	CASSLAGADTQYF
TRBV11-3	once	NA	TRBJ2-3	TGTGCCAGCAGCTTTGGGACTAGCACAGATACGCAGTATTTT	CASSFGTSTDTQYF
TRBV7-3	once	TRBD1	TRBJ1-1	TGTGCCAGCAGGAGCGGACAGGGTACTGAAGCTTTCTTT	CASRSGQGTEAFF
TRBV6-5	NA	TRBD1	TRBJ1-4	TGTGCCAGCAGTTCCACAGGGACAGGGGGTAATGAAAAACTGTTTTTT	CASSSTGTGGNEKLFF
TRBV19	once	NA	TRBJ1-5	TGTGCCAGTAGCACACAGGTCTTTCAGCCCCAGCATTTT	CASSTQVFQPQHF
TRBV7-2	NA	NA	TRBJ1-1	TGTGCCAGCAGCCCCCAGGTTAACACTGAAGCTTTCTTT	CASSPQVNTEAFF
TRBV11-2	NA	NA	TRBJ2-2	TGTGCCAGCAGCTCCCGCGGAGTACGAACCGGGGAGCTGTTTTTT	CASSSRGVRTGELFF
TRBV7-9	NA	TRBD2	TRBJ2-3	TGTGCCAGCAGTCCTAGCGGTGTCACAGATACGCAGTATTTT	CASSPSGVTDTQYF
TRBV6-5	NA	TRBD1	TRBJ2-1	TGTGCCAGCAGTTTCTGGACAGGGAGCTCCTACAATGAGCAGTTCTTC	CASSFWTGSSYNEQFF
TRBV13	once	NA	TRBJ1-1	TGTGCCAGCAGCTTCCTAGACACTGAAGCTTTCTTT	CASSFLDTEAFF
TRBV27	NA	NA	TRBJ2-7	TGTGCCAGCAGTTTCGCCTACGAGCAGTACTTC	CASSFAYEQYF
TRBV5-4	once	NA	TRBJ2-1	TGTGCCAGCAGCTTGGCCAGGATTAACAATGAGCAGTTCTTC	CASSLARINNEQFF
TRBV19	NA	NA	TRBJ2-3	TGTGCCAGTTCCCCGGGGGGCGCAGATACGCAGTATTTT	CASSPGGADTQYF
TRBV5-4	once	NA	TRBJ1-2	TGTGCCAGCAGCTTCTCTAGAGAAGATGGCTACACCTTC	CASSFSREDGYTF
TRBV5-5	NA	TRBD1	TRBJ2-7	TGTGCCAGCAGCTTGGGACTGGGCAGGGACAGGGGCTACGAGCAGTACTTC	CASSLGLGRDRGYEQYF
TRBV6-5	NA	TRBD2	TRBJ2-2	TGTGCCAGCAGTCTTCTAGCGGAAAACACCGGGGAGCTGTTTTTT	CASSLLAENTGELFF
TRBV29-1	NA	NA	TRBJ1-4	TGCAGCGTTTTACAGGGATTGGAAAAACTGTTTTTT	CSVLQGLEKLFF